This entry features one T cell receptor beta chain sequence. What it binds is not known. With baseline, cycle 4 day 1, and cycle 7 day 1 as timepoints, blood was sampled. The data were taken from a study of OX40 agonist ivuxolimab in advanced cancers. This CDR3 comprises 13 residues. Looked up from germline, CDR1 is LNHDA and CDR2 is SQIVND (reference sequence). The ends were cut back, 3 bases at V and 6 bases at J, with 12 bases in the middle. Study-wide results and caveats: Partial responders at 0.1-3.0 mg/kg showed near-lowest clonal expansion. The work left the antigen specificity of expanded peripheral T cells undetermined. Clones of CD4+ and CD8+ blood T cells grew by week 6 at doses of 0.1 to 3.0 mg/kg.

The table came from immunoSEQ multiplex PCR; TCRdb's copy has only in-frame clones and leaves some out. The sample consists of approximately 61,000 clones, roughly 90% of them appearing once. This rearrangement joins TRBV19 to TRBJ2-7; the D gene is possibly TRBD1 (6 bases). The source was CD4+ or CD8+ T cells sorted from blood, collected in a trial of the OX40 agonist ivuxolimab. This TCR derives from an adult with an advanced solid tumor such as melanoma, head and neck, liver or kidney cancer. DNA for the CDR3: TGTGCCAGTAGTATCCATGTGGGGGCCGAGCAGTACTTC. Encoded protein: CASSIHVGAEQYF.